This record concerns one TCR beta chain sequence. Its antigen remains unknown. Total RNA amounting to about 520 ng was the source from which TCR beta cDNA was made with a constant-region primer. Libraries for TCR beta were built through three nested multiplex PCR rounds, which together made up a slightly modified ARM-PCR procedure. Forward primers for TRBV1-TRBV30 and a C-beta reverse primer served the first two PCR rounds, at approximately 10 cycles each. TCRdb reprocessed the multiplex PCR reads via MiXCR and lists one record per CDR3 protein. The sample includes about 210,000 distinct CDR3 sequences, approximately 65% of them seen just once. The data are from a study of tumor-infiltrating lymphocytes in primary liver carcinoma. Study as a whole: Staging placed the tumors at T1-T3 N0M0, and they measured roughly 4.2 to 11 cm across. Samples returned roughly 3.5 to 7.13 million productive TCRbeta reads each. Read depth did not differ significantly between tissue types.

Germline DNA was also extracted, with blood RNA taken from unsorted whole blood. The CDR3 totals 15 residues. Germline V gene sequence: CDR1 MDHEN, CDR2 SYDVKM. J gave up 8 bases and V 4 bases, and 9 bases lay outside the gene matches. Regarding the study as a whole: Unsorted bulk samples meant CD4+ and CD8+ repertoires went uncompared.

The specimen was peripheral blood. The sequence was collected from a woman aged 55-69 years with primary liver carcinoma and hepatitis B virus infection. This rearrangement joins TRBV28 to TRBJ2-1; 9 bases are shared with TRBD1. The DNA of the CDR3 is TGTGCCAGCAGTTCTCAGGGACAGGGTGGGGATGAGCAGTTCTTC. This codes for CASSSQGQGGDEQFF.